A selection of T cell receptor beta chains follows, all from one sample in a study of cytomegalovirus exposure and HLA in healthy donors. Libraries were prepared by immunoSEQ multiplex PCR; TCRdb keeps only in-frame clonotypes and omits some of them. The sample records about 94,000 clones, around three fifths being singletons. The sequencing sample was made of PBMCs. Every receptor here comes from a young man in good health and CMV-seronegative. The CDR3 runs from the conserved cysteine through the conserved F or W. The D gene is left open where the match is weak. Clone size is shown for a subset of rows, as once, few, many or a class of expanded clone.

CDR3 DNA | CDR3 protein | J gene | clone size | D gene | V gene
TGTGCCTGGGGGCCCCGCGTCGGTTGGGACAATGAGCAGTTCTTC | CAWGPRVGWDNEQFF | TRBJ2-1 | once | NA | TRBV30
TGTGCCAGCTCACCCCTAGCGGGAGCAAACCATGAGCAGTTCTTC | CASSPLAGANHEQFF | TRBJ2-1 | NA | TRBD2 | TRBV18
TGCGCCAGCAGCTTGGGGACTAGCGGGCCTTCCTACGAGCAGTACTTC | CASSLGTSGPSYEQYF | TRBJ2-7 | once | TRBD2 | TRBV5-1
TGTGCCACCACCTACACTGGGACATATACCTACGAGCAGTACTTC | CATTYTGTYTYEQYF | TRBJ2-7 | NA | NA | TRBV27
TGTGCCAGCAGCCAGAGGGACAGCCAAAACTACGAGCAGTACTTC | CASSQRDSQNYEQYF | TRBJ2-7 | NA | TRBD1 | TRBV5-6
TGTGCCAGCAGCTTATTCGCCGACAGGGTAAGCTACGAGCAGTACTTC | CASSLFADRVSYEQYF | TRBJ2-7 | once | TRBD1 | TRBV11-1
TGTGCCAGCGGGGCCCTCAACGGGGGGAATGAGCAGTTCTTC | CASGALNGGNEQFF | TRBJ2-1 | NA | TRBD2 | TRBV2
TGTGCCAGCCGCAGACTAGCGGGACCCTACGAGCAGTACTTC | CASRRLAGPYEQYF | TRBJ2-7 | NA | TRBD2 | TRBV7-9
TGTGCCAGCAGCTCCCCGTGGACAGGGACGAACACTGAAGCTTTCTTT | CASSSPWTGTNTEAFF | TRBJ1-1 | few | TRBD1 | TRBV7-2
TGTGCCAGCAGTTCCCCGCGGGGGGACGGTTCACCCCTCCACTTT | CASSSPRGDGSPLHF | TRBJ1-6 | NA | NA | TRBV28
TGTGCCAGCAGCAAACAACCAGGGGGCCAGGGCTACACCTTC | CASSKQPGGQGYTF | TRBJ1-2 | few | TRBD1 | TRBV7-3
TGTGCCAGCAGCCTAACGGGACAGGTTAAGAACACTGAAGCTTTCTTT | CASSLTGQVKNTEAFF | TRBJ1-1 | NA | TRBD1 | TRBV5-6
TGTTCCAGCAGTTCACAGGGGCCACAGCGGGAGTTGAACACCGGGGAGCTGTTTTTT | CSSSSQGPQRELNTGELFF | TRBJ2-2 | NA | NA | TRBV7-9
TGTGCCAGCAGTTCAAGGACAGGGATGAACACTGAAGCTTTCTTT | CASSSRTGMNTEAFF | TRBJ1-1 | NA | TRBD1 | TRBV6-6
TGTGCCAGCAGCTCAAGGGGTCCCTACGAGCAGTACTTC | CASSSRGPYEQYF | TRBJ2-7 | NA | NA | TRBV7-9
TGTGCCAGCAGCTCTAGCGGGGGGGCAGGAGATACGCAGTATTTT | CASSSSGGAGDTQYF | TRBJ2-3 | NA | TRBD2 | TRBV11-2
TGTGCCAGCTCAACCGTGACAGGGGACACCTACGAGCAGTACTTC | CASSTVTGDTYEQYF | TRBJ2-7 | NA | TRBD1 | TRBV18
TGTGCCAGCAGCCCCGGACTGTTCTCTGAAGCTTTCTTT | CASSPGLFSEAFF | TRBJ1-1 | NA | NA | TRBV7-3
TGTGCCAGCAGAAGACCGGGACAGGGGACCTACGAGCAGTACTTC | CASRRPGQGTYEQYF | TRBJ2-7 | NA | TRBD1 | TRBV6-1
TGTGCCAGCAGCACATGGGCGGGGACAGGTAGTAATTCACCCCTCCACTTT | CASSTWAGTGSNSPLHF | TRBJ1-6 | NA | TRBD1 | TRBV7-9
TGTGCCAGCAGCCCAGATGGGGGGGCCCAGCATTTT | CASSPDGGAQHF | TRBJ1-5 | NA | NA | TRBV7-9
TGTGCCACCAGCAGTCGACAGGGGTGGGATGGCAATCAGCCCCAGCATTTT | CATSSRQGWDGNQPQHF | TRBJ1-5 | NA | TRBD1 | TRBV15
TGTGCCAGCAGCTACGAACTAGCGGGGTACCAAGAGACCCAGTACTTC | CASSYELAGYQETQYF | TRBJ2-5 | NA | TRBD2 | TRBV5-6
TGTGCCAGCAGCTTAAGGGGGCAAAACACCGGGGAGCTGTTTTTT | CASSLRGQNTGELFF | TRBJ2-2 | NA | TRBD1 | TRBV7-9
TGTGCCAGCAGCTTACTTCGGAGAGGGCCTAGGGACTCTGGAAACACCATATATTTT | CASSLLRRGPRDSGNTIYF | TRBJ1-3 | NA | NA | TRBV7-9
TGTGCCAGTAGTACGGACTTTAGCTCCTACGAGCAGTACTTC | CASSTDFSSYEQYF | TRBJ2-7 | NA | NA | TRBV19
TGTGCCAGCAGCTTCCGGGACAGGGGGACCTACGAGCAGTACTTC | CASSFRDRGTYEQYF | TRBJ2-7 | NA | TRBD1 | TRBV7-9
TGTGCCAGCAGCGCCGGGACAGGGGGCGTCTATGGCTACACCTTC | CASSAGTGGVYGYTF | TRBJ1-2 | NA | TRBD1 | TRBV7-9
TGTGCCAGCAGCTCTGGGACTAGCGGGAGAACAGATACGCAGTATTTT | CASSSGTSGRTDTQYF | TRBJ2-3 | few | TRBD2 | TRBV11-2
TGTGCCAGCAGCTTAGGACTAGCACCCTACAATGAGCAGTTCTTC | CASSLGLAPYNEQFF | TRBJ2-1 | NA | TRBD2 | TRBV7-4
TGTGCCAGCAGGGACACCCTGGGCTATGGCTACACCTTC | CASRDTLGYGYTF | TRBJ1-2 | once | NA | TRBV9
TGTGCCAGCAGTTACTCGGGGACAGGGTACCAGCCCCAGCATTTT | CASSYSGTGYQPQHF | TRBJ1-5 | NA | TRBD1 | TRBV6-5
TGTGCCAGCAGTGACCGTGCGGGGGACTCCACAGATACGCAGTATTTT | CASSDRAGDSTDTQYF | TRBJ2-3 | NA | TRBD2 | TRBV6-4
TGTGCCAGCAGCCCCAGGGGGCAGCTTATGGAGACCCAGTACTTC | CASSPRGQLMETQYF | TRBJ2-5 | once | TRBD1 | TRBV7-6
TGTGCCAGCATGGGGGGAAGCAATCAGCCCCAGCATTTT | CASMGGSNQPQHF | TRBJ1-5 | few | NA | TRBV6-6
TGCGCCAGCAGCTTGGTCGTTGCTAGCGGGAATCTGGAGACCCAGTACTTC | CASSLVVASGNLETQYF | TRBJ2-5 | NA | TRBD2 | TRBV5-1
TGCGCCAGCAGCTTGGCAGGTTCCTACGAGCAGTACTTC | CASSLAGSYEQYF | TRBJ2-7 | NA | NA | TRBV5-1
TGTGCCAGCAGTGGGGGGGGACAGGGTCCCTACGAGCAGTACTTC | CASSGGGQGPYEQYF | TRBJ2-7 | NA | TRBD1 | TRBV2
TGTGCCAGCAGCTCGCAACAATACGACAAACGCTATGGCTACACCTTC | CASSSQQYDKRYGYTF | TRBJ1-2 | NA | NA | TRBV2
TGTGCCAGCAGCGGGGGAGCAGCGAACACTGAAGCTTTCTTT | CASSGGAANTEAFF | TRBJ1-1 | NA | NA | TRBV9
TGTGCCAGCAGTTTAGGAATGGGGCGGGGCTCCTACAATGAGCAGTTCTTC | CASSLGMGRGSYNEQFF | TRBJ2-1 | NA | NA | TRBV28
TGTGCCACCAGCAGAGGTGGAGGGGCACGAGAGACCCAGTACTTC | CATSRGGGARETQYF | TRBJ2-5 | few | NA | TRBV15